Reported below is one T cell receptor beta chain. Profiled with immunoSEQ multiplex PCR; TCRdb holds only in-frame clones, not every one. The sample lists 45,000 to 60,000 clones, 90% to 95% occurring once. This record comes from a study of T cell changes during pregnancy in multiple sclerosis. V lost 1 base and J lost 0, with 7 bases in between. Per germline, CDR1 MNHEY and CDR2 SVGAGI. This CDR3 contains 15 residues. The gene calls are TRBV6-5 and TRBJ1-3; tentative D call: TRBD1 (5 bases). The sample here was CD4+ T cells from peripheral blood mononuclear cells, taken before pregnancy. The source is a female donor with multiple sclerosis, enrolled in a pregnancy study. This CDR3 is CASSYYRSSGNTIYF. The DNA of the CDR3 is TGTGCCAGCAGTTACTACAGGAGCTCTGGAAACACCATATATTTT.